This TCR beta chain was retrieved from a study of beta chain features in type 1 diabetes. The whole isolated RNA underwent reverse transcription, so sequencing captured expressed TCRB transcripts. Generated by immunoSEQ multiplex PCR, the TCRdb table keeps only in-frame clones and is missing some. The data contain 500,000 to 700,000 clones, roughly 15% of them singletons. Trimming cost V 4 bases and J 11 bases; bases outside gene matches: 6. Germline CDR1 is SGHTA and CDR2 is FQGNSA. This CDR3 is 12 amino acids long. J is TRBJ1-1 and V is TRBV7-2, with TRBD1 identical over 8 bases. The sequence derives from a young man in good health. The source material was naive CD4+ T cells from blood. The CDR3 DNA reads as TGTGCCAGCAGCTCGCAGGGGGCCCGGGCTTTCTTT. It translates to CASSSQGARAFF.